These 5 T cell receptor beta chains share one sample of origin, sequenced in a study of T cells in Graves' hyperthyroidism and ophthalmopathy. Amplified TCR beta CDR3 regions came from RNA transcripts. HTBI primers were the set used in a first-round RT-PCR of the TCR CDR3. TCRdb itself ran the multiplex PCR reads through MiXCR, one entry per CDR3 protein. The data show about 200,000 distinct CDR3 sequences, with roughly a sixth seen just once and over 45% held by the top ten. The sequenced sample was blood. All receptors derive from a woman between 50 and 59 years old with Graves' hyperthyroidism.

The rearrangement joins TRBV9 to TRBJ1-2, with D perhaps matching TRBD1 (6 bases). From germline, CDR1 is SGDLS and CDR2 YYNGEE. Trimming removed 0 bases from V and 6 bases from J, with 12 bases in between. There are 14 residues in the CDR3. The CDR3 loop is CASSVEVGGNGYTF. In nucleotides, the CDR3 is TGTGCCAGCAGCGTAGAAGTAGGGGGAAATGGCTACACCTTC.

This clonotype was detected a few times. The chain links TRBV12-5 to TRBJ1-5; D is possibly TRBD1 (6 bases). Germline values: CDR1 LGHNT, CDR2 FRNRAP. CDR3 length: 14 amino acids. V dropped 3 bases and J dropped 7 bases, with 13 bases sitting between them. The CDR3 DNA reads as TGTGCTAGTGGTTTTGGGGGGCCAAGGCAGCCCCAGCATTTT. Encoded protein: CASGFGGPRQPQHF.

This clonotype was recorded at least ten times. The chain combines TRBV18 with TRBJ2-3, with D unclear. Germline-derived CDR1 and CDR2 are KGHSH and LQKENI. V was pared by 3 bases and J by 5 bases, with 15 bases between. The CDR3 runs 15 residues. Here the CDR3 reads CASSPLAGIRDTQYF. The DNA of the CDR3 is TGTGCCAGCTCACCCCTCGCTGGGATCCGAGATACGCAGTATTTT.

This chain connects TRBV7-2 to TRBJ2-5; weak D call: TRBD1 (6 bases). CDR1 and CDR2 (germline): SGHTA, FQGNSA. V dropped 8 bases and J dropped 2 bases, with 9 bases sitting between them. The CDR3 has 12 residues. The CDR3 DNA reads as TGTGCCAGCGCCAGGGGTCAAGAGACCCAGTACTTC. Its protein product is CASARGQETQYF.

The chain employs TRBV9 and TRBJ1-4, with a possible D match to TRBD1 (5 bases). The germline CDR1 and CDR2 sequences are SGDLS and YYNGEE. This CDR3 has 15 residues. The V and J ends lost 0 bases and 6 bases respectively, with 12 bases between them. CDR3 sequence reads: CASSVDGQGDEKLFF. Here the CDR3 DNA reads TGTGCCAGCAGCGTAGACGGGCAGGGTGATGAAAAACTGTTTTTT.